This note documents a single T cell receptor beta chain sequence. What it binds is unknown. These data come from a study of T cell repertoires in cytomegalovirus infection. In TCRdb, the reads were re-called with MiXCR into one record per CDR3 protein. This sample has about 440,000 distinct CDR3 sequences, with about 33% found just once. Study-wide findings and caveats: Identification of carriers of CMV plus the relevant HLA was achieved through cumulative public TCR beta family frequency. Ex vivo, HLA-C-restricted CMV-specific TCR beta clonotypes prevailed over the rest of the response.

CDR1 is DFQATT, CDR2 SNEGSKA, per germline (reference sequence). V was trimmed by 0 bases and J by 0 bases, leaving 20 bases between them. CDR3 length: 18 residues. The chain combines TRBV20-1 with TRBJ1-1; tentative D call: TRBD1 (5 bases). The sequenced sample was PBMCs. This sequence was found in a human donor in good health (CMV status not recorded). Some clones in this sample may be carry-over from other donors' samples. The chain's CDR3 is CSARDHDRGQGLNTEAFF. In nucleotides, the CDR3 is TGCAGTGCTAGAGATCACGATCGTGGCCAGGGCCTGAACACTGAAGCTTTCTTT.